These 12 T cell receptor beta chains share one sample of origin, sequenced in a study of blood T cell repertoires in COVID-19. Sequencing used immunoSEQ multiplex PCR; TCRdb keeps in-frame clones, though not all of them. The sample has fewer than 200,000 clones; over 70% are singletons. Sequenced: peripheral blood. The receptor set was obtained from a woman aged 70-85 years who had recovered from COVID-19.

The CDR3 protein is CASSLGGTGGAPNQPQHF. As DNA, the CDR3 is TGTGCCAGCAGCTTGGGGGGAACAGGGGGCGCCCCCAATCAGCCCCAGCATTTT. The chain couples TRBV5-4 to TRBJ1-5; TRBD1 aligns across 9 bases. Germline V gene data show CDR1 as SGHNT and CDR2 as YYREEE (reference sequence). The J segment lost 3 bases and the V segment lost 0 bases, leaving 10 bases of the junction unmatched. The CDR3 runs 18 residues. The full variable domain, completed using reference TRBV5-4 and TRBJ1-5, is ETGVTQSPTHLIKTRGQQVTLRCSSQSGHNTVSWYQQALGQGPQFIFQYYREEENGRGNFPPRFSGLQFPNYSSELNVNALELDDSALYLCASSLGGTGGAPNQPQHFGDGTRLSIL.

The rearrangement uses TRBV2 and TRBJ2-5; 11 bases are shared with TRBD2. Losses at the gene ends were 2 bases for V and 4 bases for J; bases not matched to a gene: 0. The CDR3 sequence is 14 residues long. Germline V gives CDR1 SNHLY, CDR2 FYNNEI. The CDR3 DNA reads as TGTGCCAGCAGTGAACTAGCGGGAGGAGAGACCCAGTACTTC. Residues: CASSELAGGETQYF.

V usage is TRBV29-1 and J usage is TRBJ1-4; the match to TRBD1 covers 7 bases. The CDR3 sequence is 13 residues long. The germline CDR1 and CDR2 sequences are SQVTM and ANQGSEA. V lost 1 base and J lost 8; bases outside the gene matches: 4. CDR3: CSVEAARGEKLFF. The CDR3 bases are TGCAGCGTTGAAGCGGCCAGGGGGGAAAAACTGTTTTTT.

The CDR3 region has the DNA TGTGCCAGCAGCTTAGCGTTAGGTGGGAGCAGCTACGAGCAGTACTTC. Translated, it gives CASSLALGGSSYEQYF. This sequence joins TRBV7-9 and TRBJ2-7, with D tentatively TRBD2 (5 bases). V was pared by 0 bases and J by 3 bases, with 15 bases between. CDR1 is SEHNR, CDR2 FQNEAQ, per germline (reference sequence). The CDR3 sequence is 16 residues long.

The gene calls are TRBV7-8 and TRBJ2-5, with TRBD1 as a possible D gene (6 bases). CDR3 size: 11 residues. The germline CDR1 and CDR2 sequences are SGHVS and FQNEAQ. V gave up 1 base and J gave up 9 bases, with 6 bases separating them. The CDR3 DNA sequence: TGTGCCAGCAGCTTAGAGGGGGCCCAGTACTTC. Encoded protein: CASSLEGAQYF.

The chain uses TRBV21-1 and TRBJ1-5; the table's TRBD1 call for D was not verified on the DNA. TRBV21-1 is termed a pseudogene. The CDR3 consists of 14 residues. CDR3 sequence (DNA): TGTGCCAGGGGGGACATCTATAGCAATCAGCCCCAGCATTTT. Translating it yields CARGDIYSNQPQHF.

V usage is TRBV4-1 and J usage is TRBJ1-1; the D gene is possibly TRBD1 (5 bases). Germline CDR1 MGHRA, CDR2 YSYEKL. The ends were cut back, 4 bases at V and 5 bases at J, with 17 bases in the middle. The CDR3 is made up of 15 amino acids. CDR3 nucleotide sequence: TGCGCCAGCAGCCCGAGGACCCCCCGGGGGACTGAAGCTTTCTTT. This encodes CASSPRTPRGTEAFF.

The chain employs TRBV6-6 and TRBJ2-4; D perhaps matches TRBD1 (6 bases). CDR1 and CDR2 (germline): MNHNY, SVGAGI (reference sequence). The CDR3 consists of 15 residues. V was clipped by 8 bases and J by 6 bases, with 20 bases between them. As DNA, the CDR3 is TGTGCCAGCCTCCTTGGGGGCTCGGGCGGAAACATTCAGTACTTC. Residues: CASLLGGSGGNIQYF.

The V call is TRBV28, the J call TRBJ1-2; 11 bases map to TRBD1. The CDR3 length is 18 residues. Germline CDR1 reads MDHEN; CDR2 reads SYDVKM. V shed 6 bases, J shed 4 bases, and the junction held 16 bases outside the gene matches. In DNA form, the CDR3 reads TGTGCCAGCAGCAGTTCGGTTCTGGGGACAGGGGGGGGCTATGGCTACACCTTC. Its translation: CASSSSVLGTGGGYGYTF.

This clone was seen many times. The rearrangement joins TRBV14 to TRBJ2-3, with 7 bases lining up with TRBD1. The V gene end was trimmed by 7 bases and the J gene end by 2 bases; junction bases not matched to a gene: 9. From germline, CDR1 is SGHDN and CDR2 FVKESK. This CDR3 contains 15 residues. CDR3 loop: CASKGSTGYTDTQYF. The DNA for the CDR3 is TGTGCCAGCAAGGGTTCGACAGGGTACACAGATACGCAGTATTTT.

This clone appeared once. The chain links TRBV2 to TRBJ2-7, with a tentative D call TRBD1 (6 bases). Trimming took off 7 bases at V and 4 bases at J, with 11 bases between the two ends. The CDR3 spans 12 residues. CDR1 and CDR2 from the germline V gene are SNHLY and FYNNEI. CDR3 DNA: TGTGCCAGCAACCGACAGGAGTACGAGCAGTACTTC. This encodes CASNRQEYEQYF. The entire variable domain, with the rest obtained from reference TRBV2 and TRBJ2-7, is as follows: EPEVTQTPSHQVTQMGQEVILRCVPISNHLYFYWYRQILGQKVEFLVSFYNNEISEKSEIFDDQFSVERPDGSNFTLKIRSTKLEDSAMYFCASNRQEYEQYFGPGTRLTVT.

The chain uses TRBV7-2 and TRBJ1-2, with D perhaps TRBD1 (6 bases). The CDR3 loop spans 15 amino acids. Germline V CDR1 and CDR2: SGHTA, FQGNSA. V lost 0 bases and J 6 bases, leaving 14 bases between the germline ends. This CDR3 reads CASSLAWSAGDGYTF. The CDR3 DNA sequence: TGTGCCAGCAGCTTAGCTTGGTCGGCAGGGGATGGCTACACCTTC.